The rows below give T cell receptor beta chains drawn from one sample of a study of T cells in Graves' hyperthyroidism and ophthalmopathy. TCRdb reanalysed the multiplex PCR reads using MiXCR and keeps one entry per CDR3 protein. The sample carries more than 600,000 distinct CDR3 sequences, 16% recorded once. Sample: blood. All receptors come from a man in his late teens or twenties with Graves' hyperthyroidism. Each CDR3 is given without its conserved first and last residue.

v_call: TRBV2; cdr3_aa: ASSPGRSSQETQY
v_call: TRBV11-3; cdr3_aa: ASSPWEQNSYEQY
v_call: TRBV7-2; cdr3_aa: ASSQAPTGGQPQH
v_call: TRBV11-2; cdr3_aa: ASSQGGGRADTQY
v_call: TRBV18; cdr3_aa: ASSPPQRPSGANVLT
v_call: TRBV2; cdr3_aa: ASGGGSGISYEQY
v_call: TRBV5-6; cdr3_aa: ASRRDSSFTQY
v_call: TRBV20-1; cdr3_aa: SASPQTGVDTQY
v_call: TRBV7-6; cdr3_aa: ASSSGTWGTQY
v_call: TRBV7-6; cdr3_aa: ASSWGSGTDTQY
v_call: TRBV7-8; cdr3_aa: ASTPGTGWDQPQH
v_call: TRBV12-3/TRBV12-4; cdr3_aa: ASSLWQVSGNEQF
v_call: TRBV20-1; cdr3_aa: STPPLGREIETQY
v_call: TRBV6-2/TRBV6-3; cdr3_aa: ASRITGHANTGELF
v_call: TRBV27; cdr3_aa: ASGPSPRDYRWNEQF
v_call: TRBV2; cdr3_aa: ASRNVGRNTQY
v_call: TRBV12-3/TRBV12-4; cdr3_aa: ASRSHRQGVNEQF
v_call: TRBV6-5; cdr3_aa: ASSYTGASYNSPLH
v_call: TRBV19; cdr3_aa: ASSISGQFNYGYT
v_call: TRBV19; cdr3_aa: ASSDTQTSPFGDTQY
v_call: TRBV11-3; cdr3_aa: ASSPRGGVQYEQF
v_call: TRBV28; cdr3_aa: ASGVVGTGAHEQY